These T cell receptor beta chains were read from a single sample in a study of blood T cell repertoires in COVID-19. Method: immunoSEQ multiplex PCR; TCRdb's copy keeps in-frame clones and lacks some. The repertoire includes approximately 50,000 clones, 65% to 80% of them detected once, and roughly two fifths sits in the top ten. Sequences were obtained from peripheral blood. The receptors come from a man between 65 and 79 years old with active or convalescent COVID-19. Both conserved end residues are part of each CDR3. Each record gives: V gene, clone size, J gene, D gene, CDR3 DNA, CDR3 protein. The D gene is left open where the match is weak. A row's size may be missing; if present it is once, few, many or a size class.

TRBV18,NA,TRBJ2-1,TRBD2,TGTGCCAGCTCACCAGGCACTAGCGCCCCGAATGAGCAGTTCTTC,CASSPGTSAPNEQFF
TRBV4-3,NA,TRBJ2-3,NA,TGCGCCAGCAGCCCCCGGGCTAGCGCAGATACGCAGTATTTT,CASSPRASADTQYF
TRBV3-1/TRBV3-2,NA,TRBJ1-4,TRBD1,TGTGCCAGCAGCCCGAAGGACAGGGGGCATGATAATGAAAAACTGTTTTTT,CASSPKDRGHDNEKLFF
TRBV27,NA,TRBJ1-2,TRBD1,TGTGCCAGCAGAGGGCAGGGGGTGGAGGGCTACACCTTC,CASRGQGVEGYTF
TRBV12-3/TRBV12-4,NA,TRBJ1-1,NA,TGTGCCAGCAGTTTAGCGTTAGGGAGGGAAGCTTTCTTT,CASSLALGREAFF
TRBV5-1,NA,TRBJ1-6,TRBD1,TGCGCCAGCAGCCTCGGACAGGGGGGAAATTCACCCCTCCACTTT,CASSLGQGGNSPLHF
TRBV30,NA,TRBJ1-6,TRBD1,TGTGCCTGGAGTCTCGGACAGGGTGGACCCCTCCACTTT,CAWSLGQGGPLHF
TRBV28,few,TRBJ1-4,NA,TGTGCCAGCAGCCCCTATATCGGGACACAAAATGAAAAACTGTTTTTT,CASSPYIGTQNEKLFF
TRBV5-1,NA,TRBJ1-2,TRBD1,TGCGCCAGCAGCTCGACCACCTCGGGACAGGGGGCAAGAGGCTACACCTTC,CASSSTTSGQGARGYTF
TRBV19,NA,TRBJ1-2,TRBD1,TGTGCCAGTAAGAAAGGGGGCTCCCTCTATGGCTACACCTTC,CASKKGGSLYGYTF
TRBV3-1/TRBV3-2,NA,TRBJ1-1,NA,TGTGCCAGCAGCCAGACAGGTACAAAAGCTTTCTTT,CASSQTGTKAFF
TRBV15,NA,TRBJ1-1,NA,TGTGCCACCAGCAGAGATCAGGGGACTGAAGCTTTCTTT,CATSRDQGTEAFF
TRBV7-6,NA,TRBJ2-3,TRBD1,TGTGCCAGCAGCCCCAAAAGGACAGGGACAGATACGCAGTATTTT,CASSPKRTGTDTQYF
TRBV12-5,NA,TRBJ1-2,TRBD1,TGTGCTAGTGGTTTAGGGACAGGGAACTACACCTTC,CASGLGTGNYTF
TRBV11-2,NA,TRBJ2-3,TRBD2,TGTGCCAGCAGCTCTCAAGCGGGAGTTAGCACAGATACGCAGTATTTT,CASSSQAGVSTDTQYF
TRBV29-1,NA,TRBJ1-2,NA,TGCAGCGTTGAAGCAGAACCCGATGGCTACACCTTC,CSVEAEPDGYTF
TRBV28,NA,TRBJ1-5,NA,TGTGCCAGCATCGGGGATTCGAGCAATCAGCCCCAGCATTTT,CASIGDSSNQPQHF
TRBV7-2,NA,TRBJ2-3,TRBD2,TGTGCCAGCAGCTTAGATGATGGCGGGGGGGGACGCACAGATACGCAGTATTTT,CASSLDDGGGGRTDTQYF
TRBV11-2,few,TRBJ2-1,TRBD2,TGTGCCAGCAGCTTTACGGGACTAGACCACAATGAGCAGTTCTTC,CASSFTGLDHNEQFF
TRBV9,NA,TRBJ2-7,NA,TGTGCCAGCAGCCCTCTAGATGGGGGACTCCGATCCTACGAGCAGTACTTC,CASSPLDGGLRSYEQYF
TRBV7-9,NA,TRBJ2-5,TRBD1,TGTGCCAGCAGCCCCGGGACAGGGGGCGTCGGCCAGTACTTC,CASSPGTGGVGQYF
TRBV28,NA,TRBJ1-6,TRBD1,TGTGCCAGCAGTTTGTACAGGGGGCATCGTAATTCACCCCTCCACTTT,CASSLYRGHRNSPLHF
TRBV12-3/TRBV12-4,once,TRBJ1-2,TRBD1,TGTGCCAGCAGTCCGGGACAGGGGTTAGGCTACACCTTC,CASSPGQGLGYTF
TRBV6-5,few,TRBJ2-1,TRBD1,TGTGCCAGCAGTTACTCAGACAGGGGGCCCTACAATGAGCAGTTCTTC,CASSYSDRGPYNEQFF
TRBV6-6,NA,TRBJ2-1,TRBD1,TGTGCCAGCAGTTACCTTGGCCAGGGGGAATACAATGAGCAGTTCTTC,CASSYLGQGEYNEQFF
TRBV7-2,NA,TRBJ1-5,TRBD1,TGTGCCAGCAGCTTCGGACAGGGGGCTCAGCCCCAGCATTTT,CASSFGQGAQPQHF
TRBV21-1,NA,TRBJ2-3,NA,TGTGCCAGCAGCAAAGCGCCGGGACTAGCGGGAGGAACAGATACGCAGTATTTT,CASSKAPGLAGGTDTQYF
TRBV6-2/TRBV6-3,NA,TRBJ2-3,TRBD2,TGTGCCAGCAGCCTCGGACTAGCGGGGGGCCCTACCACAGATACGCAGTATTTT,CASSLGLAGGPTTDTQYF
TRBV7-9,NA,TRBJ2-3,TRBD2,TGTGCCAGCAGCTTTAGCGGGGGGGCCACAGATACGCAGTATTTT,CASSFSGGATDTQYF
TRBV11-2,NA,TRBJ2-5,TRBD1,TGTGCCAGCAGCTTCACCGGGACAGAATTGGAGACCCAGTACTTC,CASSFTGTELETQYF
TRBV27,NA,TRBJ1-5,NA,TGTGCCAGCAACCCCCAGGGCACCAATCAGCCCCAGCATTTT,CASNPQGTNQPQHF
TRBV10-3,once,TRBJ2-7,NA,TGTGCCACCGAGGACTCTTCCGACGAGCAGTACTTC,CATEDSSDEQYF
TRBV7-2,few,TRBJ1-5,NA,TGTGCCAGCAGCTTATCTCCGTTTAATCAGCCCCAGCATTTT,CASSLSPFNQPQHF
TRBV19,few,TRBJ1-6,TRBD1,TGTGCCAGTAGTTCCGGGACAGGGAGATCACCCCTCCACTTT,CASSSGTGRSPLHF
TRBV7-6,once,TRBJ1-1,NA,TGTGCCAGCAGCTATGGAGGGAGAACTGAAGCTTTCTTT,CASSYGGRTEAFF
TRBV6-4,NA,TRBJ2-1,TRBD2,TGTGCCAGCAGTGAAGGACTAGCGGGGCGCTACAATGAGCAGTTCTTC,CASSEGLAGRYNEQFF
TRBV11-3,NA,TRBJ2-7,TRBD2,TGTGCCAGCAGCGCACTAGCGGTGCCCTACGAGCAGTACTTC,CASSALAVPYEQYF
TRBV4-1,once,TRBJ1-1,NA,TGCGCCAGCGGGAGGCAGGGACGGACTGAAGCTTTCTTT,CASGRQGRTEAFF
TRBV19,once,TRBJ2-7,NA,TGTGCCAGTAGCCATACCCTGACAGGCCAGTCTTCCTACGAGCAGTACTTC,CASSHTLTGQSSYEQYF
TRBV10-1,NA,TRBJ1-1,NA,TGCGCCAGCATCCGACAAACGAACACTGAAGCTTTCTTT,CASIRQTNTEAFF
TRBV4-1,NA,TRBJ1-1,NA,TGCGCCAGCAGCCAAACAGGGTTGAACACTGAAGCTTTCTTT,CASSQTGLNTEAFF
TRBV3-1/TRBV3-2,NA,TRBJ1-1,NA,TGTGCCAGCAGCCAAGGGAGTCTCGGAGCTTTCTTT,CASSQGSLGAFF
TRBV21-1,few,TRBJ1-1,NA,TGTGCCAGCACCCACACGATCCAGGGGACTGAAGCTTTCTTT,CASTHTIQGTEAFF
TRBV29-1,NA,TRBJ2-7,TRBD1,TGCAGCGCTGGGACAGACTACGAGCAGTACTTC,CSAGTDYEQYF
TRBV4-3,NA,TRBJ1-3,NA,TGCGCCAGCAGCACAGAAACCGGAAACACCATATATTTT,CASSTETGNTIYF